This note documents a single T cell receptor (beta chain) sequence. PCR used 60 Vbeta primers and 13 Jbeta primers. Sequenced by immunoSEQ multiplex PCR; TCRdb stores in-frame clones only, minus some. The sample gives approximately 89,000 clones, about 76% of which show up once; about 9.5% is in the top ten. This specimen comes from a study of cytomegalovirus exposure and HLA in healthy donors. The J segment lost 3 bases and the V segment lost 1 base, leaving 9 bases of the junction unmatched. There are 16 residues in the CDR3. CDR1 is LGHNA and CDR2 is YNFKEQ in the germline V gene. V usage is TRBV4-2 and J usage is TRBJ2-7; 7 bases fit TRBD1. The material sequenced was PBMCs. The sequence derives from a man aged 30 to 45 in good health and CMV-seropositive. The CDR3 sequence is CASSQVFRDSYYEQYF. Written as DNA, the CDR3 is TGTGCCAGCAGCCAAGTGTTTAGGGACAGTTACTACGAGCAGTACTTC.